A single sample gave rise to the 29 T cell receptor beta chains below, sequenced in a study of shared clonotypes between healthy human individuals. CD45RO-negative cells were positively selected for CCR7, leaving out terminally differentiated effector memory CD45RA+ cells. Sequencing was performed with immunoSEQ multiplex PCR; in TCRdb, only in-frame clones are kept and a portion is missing. The table lists fewer than 800,000 clones, about 92% of them singletons. The sequenced sample was naive CD8+ T cells sorted from blood. The origin of the receptors is a man aged 30 to 45 in good health.

This clone was detected once. CDR3 in DNA: TGCGCCAGCAGCCAAGATGGCTACACGACTAATGAAAAACTGTTTTTT. As protein: CASSQDGYTTNEKLFF. V usage is TRBV4-3 and J usage is TRBJ1-4, with D hard to call. The V end was cut by 0 bases, the J end by 2 bases, with 10 bases between. In germline, CDR1 is LGHNA, CDR2 YSLEER. CDR3 size: 16 residues.

The rearrangement links TRBV28 to TRBJ2-2; 7 nucleotides align to TRBD1. V gave up 6 bases and J gave up 5 bases; unmatched junction bases: 3. This CDR3 is 13 amino acids long. Per the germline V gene, CDR1 is MDHEN and CDR2 is SYDVKM. CDR3 DNA: TGTGCCAGCAGGACACAGGGGACCGGGGAGCTGTTTTTT. This encodes CASRTQGTGELFF.

The V gene is TRBV7-8, the J gene TRBJ1-1, with D perhaps matching TRBD1 (5 bases). CDR3 length: 14 residues. V was shortened by 3 bases and J by 8 bases, with 16 bases between the two germline ends. The germline CDR1 and CDR2 sequences are SGHVS and FQNEAQ. Here the CDR3 DNA reads TGTGCCAGCAGCTTTGGGGACCCCACGCCGGAAGCTTTCTTT. It codes for CASSFGDPTPEAFF.

This clone was picked up one time. This rearrangement joins TRBV28 to TRBJ2-2; 10 nucleotides align to TRBD1. Unmatched junction bases numbered 7, after V lost 1 base and J lost 5 bases. Germline V gene sequence: CDR1 MDHEN, CDR2 SYDVKM. The CDR3 extends over 17 amino acids. CDR3 residues: CASSLLGTGVRTGELFF. CDR3 sequence (DNA): TGTGCCAGCAGTTTATTAGGGACAGGGGTAAGGACCGGGGAGCTGTTTTTT.

The genes are TRBV27 and TRBJ1-1, with a weak D call TRBD1 (5 bases). Per the germline V gene, CDR1 is MNHEY and CDR2 is SMNVEV (reference sequence). The CDR3 is 15 amino acids. V gave up 7 bases and J gave up 2 bases, with 17 bases separating them. The DNA of the CDR3 is TGTGCCAGCAAGGAGGCCGGGGGGGAAAACACTGAAGCTTTCTTT. It codes for CASKEAGGENTEAFF.

The gene calls are TRBV18 and TRBJ2-3, with 10 positions matching TRBD2. The V gene's germline CDR1 is KGHSH and CDR2 LQKENI. J was trimmed by 5 bases and V by 3 bases; bases with no gene match: 11. There are 17 residues in the CDR3. The CDR3, as DNA: TGTGCCAGCTCACCGCCGACTGGGACTAGCGAGCAAGATACGCAGTATTTT. It codes for CASSPPTGTSEQDTQYF.

In this sample, this clone turned up a few times. The chain has TRBV7-9 and TRBJ1-2; TRBD1 matches 8 bases. With 6 bases clipped from V and 2 bases from J, the junction kept 5 bases outside the gene matches. Germline V gene data show CDR1 as SEHNR and CDR2 as FQNEAQ (reference sequence). CDR3 length equals 14 residues. In nucleotides, the CDR3 is TGTGCCAGCAGGGGACAGGAGCTAAACTATGGCTACACCTTC. Residues: CASRGQELNYGYTF.

V gene TRBV27 combines with J gene TRBJ1-6; TRBD1 matches 7 bases. The CDR3 is 14 amino acids. Germline V gene lookup returns CDR1 MNHEY and CDR2 SMNVEV (reference sequence). J gave up 10 bases and V 5 bases, and 8 bases lay outside the gene matches. CDR3: CASSPTGTGSPLHF. The CDR3 nucleotides are TGTGCCAGCAGTCCGACAGGGACTGGCTCACCCCTCCACTTT.

The chain joins TRBV4-3 to TRBJ1-4, with TRBD1 matching 7 bases. With 0 bases clipped from V and 5 bases from J, the junction kept 6 bases outside the gene matches. Germline-derived CDR1 and CDR2 are LGHNA and YSLEER. The CDR3 consists of 16 residues. The DNA for the CDR3 is TGCGCCAGCAGCCAAGATCCAGGGACAGACAATGAAAAACTGTTTTTT. Residues: CASSQDPGTDNEKLFF.

The J gene is TRBJ2-1, the V gene TRBV7-2, with 7 bases that match TRBD1. Germline V lookup: CDR1 SGHTA, CDR2 FQGNSA. The CDR3 consists of 15 residues. V was pared by 5 bases and J by 2 bases, with 6 bases of the junction left unmatched. The CDR3 region is CASSKTGNPYNEQFF. In nucleotides, the CDR3 is TGTGCCAGCAGCAAGACAGGGAATCCCTACAATGAGCAGTTCTTC.

The genes are TRBV5-1 and TRBJ2-1; 10 positions agree with TRBD1. Germline lookup yields CDR1 SGHRS and CDR2 YFSETQ. V lost 3 bases, J lost 8 bases, and 8 bases stayed unmatched. CDR3 size: 15 residues. In nucleotides, the CDR3 is TGCGCCAGCAGCTCCGGGGACAGGGGTAAGGATGAGCAGTTCTTC. Encoded protein: CASSSGDRGKDEQFF.

The chain employs TRBV30 and TRBJ1-3; no firm D call. The CDR3 is made up of 14 amino acids. Looked up from germline, CDR1 is GTSNPN and CDR2 is SVGIG (reference sequence). V lost 3 bases to trimming and J lost 0 bases, with 9 bases between them. CDR3 amino acids: CAWRDGYSGNTIYF. DNA of the CDR3: TGTGCCTGGAGGGACGGCTACTCTGGAAACACCATATATTTT.

This clone came up a few times. J is TRBJ1-2 and V is TRBV29-1; D perhaps matches TRBD1 (5 bases). The CDR3 extends over 13 amino acids. The germline V and J ends were trimmed by 6 bases and 2 bases, with 13 bases remaining between them. Germline CDR1 is SQVTM and CDR2 is ANQGSEA. Here the CDR3 reads CSVLTGRNYGYTF. CDR3 DNA: TGCAGCGTGCTTACAGGAAGGAACTATGGCTACACCTTC.

The J gene is TRBJ2-1, the V gene TRBV13, with D unresolved. The CDR3 length is 14 residues. The germline V gene encodes CDR1 PRHDT and CDR2 FYEKMQ (reference sequence). The V end was cut by 5 bases, the J end by 1 base, with 9 bases between. CDR3 in DNA: TGTGCCAGCAGCCAGGTGTCTTCCTACAATGAGCAGTTCTTC. Its protein is CASSQVSSYNEQFF.

V gene TRBV11-2 combines with J gene TRBJ2-7; TRBD2 matches 10 bases. The J segment lost 6 bases and the V segment lost 4 bases, leaving 15 bases of the junction unmatched. The V gene's germline CDR1 is SGHAT and CDR2 FQNNGV. The CDR3 runs to 17 residues. The CDR3, as DNA: TGTGCCAGCAGCTCCTCTCCCCCGGGACTAGCGAGCGGCGAGCAGTACTTC. This encodes CASSSSPPGLASGEQYF.

The V call is TRBV7-2, the J call TRBJ1-2; D is uncertain. The CDR3 has 14 amino acids. From germline, CDR1 is SGHTA and CDR2 FQGNSA. The V and J ends lost 7 bases and 4 bases respectively, with 16 bases between them. In DNA form, the CDR3 reads TGTGCCAGCATCATCAGACGGGAACGCTATGGCTACACCTTC. Translation gives CASIIRRERYGYTF. The full variable domain, rest sourced from reference TRBV7-2 and TRBJ1-2, is GAGVSQSPSNKVTEKGKDVELRCDPISGHTALYWYRQSLGQGLEFLIYFQGNSAPDKSGLPSDRFSAERTGGSVSTLTIQRTQQEDSAVYLCASIIRRERYGYTFGSGTRLTVV.

This chain joins TRBV4-3 and TRBJ2-7; tentatively, D is TRBD1 (5 bases). The germline gives CDR1 LGHNA, CDR2 YSLEER. The CDR3 runs to 15 residues. V dropped 3 bases and J dropped 0 bases, with 12 bases sitting between them. This CDR3 is CASSHRQTTSYEQYF. The DNA of the CDR3 is TGCGCCAGCAGCCACCGACAGACGACCTCCTACGAGCAGTACTTC.

In regard to this clone: Other DNA sequences in this specimen translate into the identical CDR3. The chain combines TRBV6-1 with TRBJ2-3, with unresolved D. V was cut by 3 bases and J by 0 bases, with 4 bases left in between. CDR3 size: 13 residues. Germline CDR1 and CDR2: MNHNS and SASEGT. CDR3 sequence reads: CASSEVSTDTQYF. For the CDR3, the DNA is TGTGCCAGCAGTGAGGTCAGCACAGATACGCAGTATTTT.

Concerning this clone: This CDR3 is also generated by other DNA sequences in the sample. The chain links TRBV7-9 to TRBJ2-7; D is ambiguous. CDR1 and CDR2 from the germline V gene are SEHNR and FQNEAQ (reference sequence). V lost 1 base and J lost 2, with 3 bases in between. The CDR3 extends over 12 amino acids. In DNA form, the CDR3 reads TGTGCCAGCAGCTTAGTCACCTACGAGCAGTACTTC. Its protein is CASSLVTYEQYF.

The chain couples TRBV9 to TRBJ2-3; D is possibly TRBD2 (5 bases). V dropped 4 bases and J dropped 2 bases, with 14 bases sitting between them. Germline lookup yields CDR1 SGDLS and CDR2 YYNGEE. The CDR3 has 15 residues. The CDR3: CASSNSGWDTDTQYF. The CDR3, as DNA: TGTGCCAGCAGCAACTCGGGGTGGGACACAGATACGCAGTATTTT.

The chain is built from TRBV7-9 and TRBJ2-1, with no clear D. CDR3 length: 12 amino acids. From germline, CDR1 is SEHNR and CDR2 FQNEAQ (reference sequence). The germline V and J ends were trimmed by 5 bases and 6 bases, with 8 bases remaining between them. CDR3 sequence reads: CASSPDSNEQFF. The CDR3 DNA reads TGTGCCAGCAGCCCCGATTCCAATGAGCAGTTCTTC. Full variable domain (outside the CDR3, taken from reference TRBV7-9 and TRBJ2-1): DTGVSQNPRHKITKRGQNVTFRCDPISEHNRLYWYRQTLGQGPEFLTYFQNEAQLEKSRLLSDRFSAERPKGSFSTLEIQRTEQGDSAMYLCASSPDSNEQFFGPGTRLTVL.

The rearrangement uses TRBV10-3 and TRBJ2-2; tentatively, D is TRBD2 (6 bases). The CDR3 is made up of 16 amino acids. With 3 bases removed from V and 0 bases from J, the gap between germline ends came to 11 bases. Germline CDR1 reads ENHRY; CDR2 reads SYGVKD. The CDR3 bases are TGTGCCATCAGTGAAACCGGAGGGTCGAACACCGGGGAGCTGTTTTTT. It is translated as CAISETGGSNTGELFF.

The V and J genes are TRBV15 and TRBJ2-3; 11 nucleotides match TRBD2. The V segment lost 5 bases and the J segment 4 bases; nucleotides outside the gene matches: 2. This CDR3 spans 14 amino acids. Looked up from germline, CDR1 is LNHNV and CDR2 is YYDKDF (reference sequence). The CDR3 DNA follows: TGTGCCACCAGCGTAGCGGGAGGGCCAGATACGCAGTATTTT. This encodes CATSVAGGPDTQYF.

V usage is TRBV6-5 and J usage is TRBJ2-5; possibly TRBD1 or TRBD2 for D (5 bases each). The V end was cut by 4 bases, the J end by 5 bases, with 11 bases between. Germline-derived CDR1 and CDR2 are MNHEY and SVGAGI. CDR3 length: 13 amino acids. The CDR3 DNA reads as TGTGCCAGCAGTTTGGGACCATTGGAGACCCAGTACTTC. It codes for CASSLGPLETQYF.

This chain uses TRBV6-5 with TRBJ2-2; maybe TRBD2 (5 bases). Germline CDR1 and CDR2: MNHEY and SVGAGI. V was cut by 6 bases and J by 5 bases, with 13 bases left in between. This CDR3 is 14 amino acids long. CDR3 protein: CASRKDLGTGELFF. The CDR3 DNA follows: TGTGCCAGCAGAAAGGACTTGGGGACCGGGGAGCTGTTTTTT.

The chain joins TRBV14 to TRBJ1-1; D may be TRBD1 (5 bases). The V and J ends lost 5 bases and 4 bases respectively, with 11 bases between them. The germline CDR1 and CDR2 sequences are SGHDN and FVKESK. CDR3 size: 13 residues. The CDR3 DNA reads as TGTGCCAGCAGCGACACTAGGGGCACTGAAGCTTTCTTT. Translating gives CASSDTRGTEAFF.

J is TRBJ1-4 and V is TRBV11-2; weak D call: TRBD1 (6 bases). The length of the CDR3 is 15 residues. CDR1 is SGHAT and CDR2 is FQNNGV in the germline V gene. V was clipped by 3 bases and J by 7 bases, with 15 bases between them. CDR3 bases: TGTGCCAGCAGCTTCCTTCGGGGGGCGGGTGAAAAACTGTTTTTT. Amino acid sequence: CASSFLRGAGEKLFF.

This chain links TRBV11-3 with TRBJ2-7, with 7 bases that match TRBD1. V shed 5 bases and J 0 bases; nucleotides not matched to a gene: 10. The CDR3 consists of 16 residues. Germline CDR1 reads SGHNT; CDR2 reads YENEEA. Here the CDR3 DNA reads TGTGCCAGCAGCCGCCGACAGGGAGTTTGCTCCTACGAGCAGTACTTC. It yields the protein CASSRRQGVCSYEQYF. Full variable domain (remainder filled in from reference TRBV11-3 and TRBJ2-7): EAGVVQSPRYKIIEKKQPVAFWCNPISGHNTLYWYLQNLGQGPELLIRYENEEAVDDSQLPKDRFSAERLKGVDSTLKIQPAELGDSAVYLCASSRRQGVCSYEQYFGPGTRLTVT.

The chain is built from TRBV9 and TRBJ1-3; TRBD1 might be the D (6 bases). The CDR3 runs 14 residues. Germline V CDR1 and CDR2: SGDLS, YYNGEE. Trimming shortened V by 1 base and J by 3 bases, and 8 bases separated the two germline ends. The CDR3 loop is CASSVRGDGNTIYF. The CDR3 DNA sequence: TGTGCCAGCAGCGTAAGGGGGGATGGAAACACCATATATTTT.